This T cell receptor (beta chain) was retrieved from a study of Graves' ophthalmopathy and Graves' hyperthyroidism. From germline, CDR1 is MNHNS and CDR2 SASEGT. V shed 10 bases and J shed 4 bases, with 14 bases lying between them. This CDR3 has 14 residues. Investigators amplified TCR beta CDR3 regions from RNA transcripts. HTBI primers were employed in first-round RT-PCR, then a second-round multiplex PCR followed. TCRdb re-called the multiplex PCR reads with MiXCR, one entry per CDR3 protein. The sample carries about 700,000 distinct CDR3 sequences, roughly 40% recorded once. Ophthalmopathy donors' eye disease showed moderate-to-severe activity, CAS of at least 3, NOSPECS of at least 4 and duration under 3 months.

The chain has TRBV6-1 and TRBJ2-6; TRBD1 is a possible D gene (5 bases). This TCR derives from an adult man with Graves' ophthalmopathy. Input material: peripheral blood. The CDR3 bases are TGTGCCAACTTGTCAGGGTTAGGGGCCAACGTCCTGACTTTC. It yields the protein CANLSGLGANVLTF.